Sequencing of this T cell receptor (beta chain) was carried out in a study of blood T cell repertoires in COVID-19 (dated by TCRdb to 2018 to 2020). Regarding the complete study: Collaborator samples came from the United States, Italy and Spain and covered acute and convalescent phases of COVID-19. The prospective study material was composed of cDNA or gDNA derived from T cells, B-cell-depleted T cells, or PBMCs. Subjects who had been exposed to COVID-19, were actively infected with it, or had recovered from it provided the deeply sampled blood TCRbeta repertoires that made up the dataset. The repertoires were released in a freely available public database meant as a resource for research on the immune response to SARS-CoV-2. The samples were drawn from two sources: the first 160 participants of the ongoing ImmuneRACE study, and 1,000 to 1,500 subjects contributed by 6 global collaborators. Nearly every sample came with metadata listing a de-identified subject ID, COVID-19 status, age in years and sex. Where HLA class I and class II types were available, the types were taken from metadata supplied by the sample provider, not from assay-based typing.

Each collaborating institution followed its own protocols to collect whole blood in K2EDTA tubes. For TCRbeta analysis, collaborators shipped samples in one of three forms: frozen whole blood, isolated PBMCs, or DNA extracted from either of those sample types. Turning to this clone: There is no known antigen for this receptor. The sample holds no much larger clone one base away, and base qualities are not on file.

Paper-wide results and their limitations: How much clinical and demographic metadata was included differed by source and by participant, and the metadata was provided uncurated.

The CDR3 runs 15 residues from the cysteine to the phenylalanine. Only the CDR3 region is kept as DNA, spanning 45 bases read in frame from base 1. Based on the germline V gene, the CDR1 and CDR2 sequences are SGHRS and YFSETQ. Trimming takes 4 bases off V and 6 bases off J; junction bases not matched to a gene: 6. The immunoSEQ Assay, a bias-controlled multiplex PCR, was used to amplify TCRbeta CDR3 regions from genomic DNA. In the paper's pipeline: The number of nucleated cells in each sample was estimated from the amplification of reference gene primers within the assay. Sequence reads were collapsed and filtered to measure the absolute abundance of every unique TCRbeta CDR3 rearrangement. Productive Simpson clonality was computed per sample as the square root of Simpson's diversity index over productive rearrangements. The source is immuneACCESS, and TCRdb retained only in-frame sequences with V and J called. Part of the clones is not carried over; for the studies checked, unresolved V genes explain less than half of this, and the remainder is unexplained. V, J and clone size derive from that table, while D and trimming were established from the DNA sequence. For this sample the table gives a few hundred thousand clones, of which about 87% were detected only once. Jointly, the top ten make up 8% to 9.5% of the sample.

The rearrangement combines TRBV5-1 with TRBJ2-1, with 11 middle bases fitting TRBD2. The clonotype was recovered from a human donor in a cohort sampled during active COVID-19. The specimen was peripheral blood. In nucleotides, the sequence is TGCGCCAGCAGCCCCGTACTAGCGGGGGCCAATGAGCAGTTCTTC. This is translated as CASSPVLAGANEQFF.